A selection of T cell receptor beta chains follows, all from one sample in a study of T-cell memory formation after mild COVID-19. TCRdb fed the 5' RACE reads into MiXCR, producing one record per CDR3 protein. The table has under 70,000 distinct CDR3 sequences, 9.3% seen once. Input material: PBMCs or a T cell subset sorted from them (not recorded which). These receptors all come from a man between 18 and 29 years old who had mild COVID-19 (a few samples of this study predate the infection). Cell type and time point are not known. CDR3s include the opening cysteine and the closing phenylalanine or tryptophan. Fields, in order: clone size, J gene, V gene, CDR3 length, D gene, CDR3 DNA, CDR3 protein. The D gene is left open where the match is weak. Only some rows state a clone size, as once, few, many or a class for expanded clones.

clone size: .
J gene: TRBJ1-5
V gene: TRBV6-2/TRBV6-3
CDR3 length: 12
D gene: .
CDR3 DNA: TGTGCCAGCCGGGACGGACATCAGCCCCAGCATTTT
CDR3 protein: CASRDGHQPQHF

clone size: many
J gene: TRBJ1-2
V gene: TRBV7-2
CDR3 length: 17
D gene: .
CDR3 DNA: TGTGCCAGCAGCTTAGCTTATTTGGGCAGGGCAAACTATGGCTACACCTTC
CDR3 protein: CASSLAYLGRANYGYTF

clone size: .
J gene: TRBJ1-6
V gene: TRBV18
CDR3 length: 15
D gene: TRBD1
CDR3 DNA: TGTGCCAGCTCCCGAGGACAGGCCTATAATTCACCCCTCCACTTT
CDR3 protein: CASSRGQAYNSPLHF

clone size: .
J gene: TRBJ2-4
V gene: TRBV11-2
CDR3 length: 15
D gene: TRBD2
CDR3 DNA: TGTGCCAGCAGCCTGGGGGGGATAGCCAAAAACATTCAGTACTTC
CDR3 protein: CASSLGGIAKNIQYF

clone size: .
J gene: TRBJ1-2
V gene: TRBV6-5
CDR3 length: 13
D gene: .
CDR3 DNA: TGTGCCAGCAGTTTGTACAGGTTCTATGGCTACACCTTC
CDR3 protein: CASSLYRFYGYTF

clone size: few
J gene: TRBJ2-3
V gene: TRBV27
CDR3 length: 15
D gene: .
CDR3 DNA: TGTGCCAGCAGCCGTATTAGGCAGGGCACAGATACGCAGTATTTT
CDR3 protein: CASSRIRQGTDTQYF

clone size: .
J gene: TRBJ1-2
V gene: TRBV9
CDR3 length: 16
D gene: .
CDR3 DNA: TGTGCCAGCAGCCCAACGTCGGGGCGCAGGGCCTATGGCTACACCTTC
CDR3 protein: CASSPTSGRRAYGYTF

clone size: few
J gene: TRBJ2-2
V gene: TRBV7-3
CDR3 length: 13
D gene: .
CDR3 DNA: TGTGCCAGCAGCTTAAATGACCGCGGGGAGCTGTTTTTT
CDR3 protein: CASSLNDRGELFF

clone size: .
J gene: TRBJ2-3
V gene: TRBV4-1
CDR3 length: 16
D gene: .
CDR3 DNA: TGCGCCAGCAGCCTACGAGGGTCCCACGGCACAGATACGCAGTATTTT
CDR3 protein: CASSLRGSHGTDTQYF

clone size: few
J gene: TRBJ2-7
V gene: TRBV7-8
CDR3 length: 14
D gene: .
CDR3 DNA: TGTGCCAGCAGCTTAGGAACAGGGAGCTACGAGCAGTACTTC
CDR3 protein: CASSLGTGSYEQYF

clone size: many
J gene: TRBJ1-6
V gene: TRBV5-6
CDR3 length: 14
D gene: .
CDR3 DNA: TGTGCCAGCAGCTACTTTAACAGAAGATCACCCCTCCACTTT
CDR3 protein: CASSYFNRRSPLHF

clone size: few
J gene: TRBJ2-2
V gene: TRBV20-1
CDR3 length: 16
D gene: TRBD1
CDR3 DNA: TGCAGTGCTAGAGATCGTCGACAGGGCCAGTCCGGGGAGCTGTTTTTT
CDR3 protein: CSARDRRQGQSGELFF

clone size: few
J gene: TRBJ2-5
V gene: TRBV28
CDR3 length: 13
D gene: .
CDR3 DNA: TGTGCCAGCAGTCCGGTCTGGTCGGAGACCCAGTACTTC
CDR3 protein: CASSPVWSETQYF

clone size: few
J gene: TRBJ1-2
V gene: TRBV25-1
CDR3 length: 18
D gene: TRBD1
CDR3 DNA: TGTGCCAGCAGTGAATCTACGGGTACCGGGACAGGGATGAAGGGCTACACCTTC
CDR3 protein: CASSESTGTGTGMKGYTF

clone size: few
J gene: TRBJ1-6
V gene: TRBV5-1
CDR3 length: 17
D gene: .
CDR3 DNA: TGCGCCAGCAGCTCACAGGGACCCAGCTCCTATAATTCACCCCTCCACTTT
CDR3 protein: CASSSQGPSSYNSPLHF

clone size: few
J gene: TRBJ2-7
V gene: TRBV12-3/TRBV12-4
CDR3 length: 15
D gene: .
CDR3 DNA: TGTGCCAGCAGTTTAGGCCGCCGAGCCACCTACGAGCAGTACTTC
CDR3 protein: CASSLGRRATYEQYF

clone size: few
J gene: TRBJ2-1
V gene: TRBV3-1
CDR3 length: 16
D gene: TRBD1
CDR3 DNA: TGTGCCAGCAGCCAGCCCACAGGGGCCGGGGTCAATGAGCAGTTCTTC
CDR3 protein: CASSQPTGAGVNEQFF

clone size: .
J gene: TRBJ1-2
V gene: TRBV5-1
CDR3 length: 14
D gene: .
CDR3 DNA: TGCGCCAGCAGCTTGGGCTACAATAACTATGGCTACACCTTC
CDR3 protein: CASSLGYNNYGYTF

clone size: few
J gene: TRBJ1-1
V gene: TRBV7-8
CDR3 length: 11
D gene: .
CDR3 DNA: TGTGCCAGCAGCCGAGGGTATGAAGCTTTCTTT
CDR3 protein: CASSRGYEAFF

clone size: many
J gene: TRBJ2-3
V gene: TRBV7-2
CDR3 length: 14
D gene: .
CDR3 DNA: TGTGCCAGCAGCTTAGTAGGGGCCCTGGATACGCAGTATTTT
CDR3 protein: CASSLVGALDTQYF

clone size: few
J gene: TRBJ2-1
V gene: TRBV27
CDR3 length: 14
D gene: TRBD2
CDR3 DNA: TGTGCCAGCCAAGCGGGGGCCCTCTACAATGAGCAGTTCTTC
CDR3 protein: CASQAGALYNEQFF

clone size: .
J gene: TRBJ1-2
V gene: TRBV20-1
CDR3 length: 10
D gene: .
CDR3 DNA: TGCAGTGCTAGAGACCGCCGCTACACCTTC
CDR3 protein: CSARDRRYTF

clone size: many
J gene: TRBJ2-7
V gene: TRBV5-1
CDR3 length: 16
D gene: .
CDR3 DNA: .
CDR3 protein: CASSSSGGAFPYEQYF